One sample yielded the 9 T cell receptor beta chains listed below, sequenced in a study of beta chain features in type 1 diabetes. General study points: Shorter TCRB CDR3s, moderately but significantly so, were found in Type 1 diabetes patients in all four CD4+ subsets.

What was sequenced were expressed TCRB transcripts, since all of the isolated RNA had been reverse transcribed. Clones were sequenced by immunoSEQ multiplex PCR, and TCRdb holds only the in-frame ones, with some missing. Found here are 250,000 to 300,000 clones, about 23% of them singletons; the top ten hold 0.012%. No antigens are known for them. What was sequenced was naive CD4+ T cells from blood. The receptors originated from a woman aged 25 to 45 with type 1 diabetes.

The J gene is TRBJ1-5, the V gene TRBV30, with D unclear. V lost 1 base, J lost 6 bases, and 10 bases lay in between. This CDR3 comprises 13 residues. In germline, CDR1 is GTSNPN, CDR2 SVGIG (reference sequence). The CDR3, as DNA: TGTGCCTGGAGTGCCCGACAAGTTCAGCCCCAGCATTTT. It encodes CAWSARQVQPQHF.

The rearrangement uses TRBV5-4 and TRBJ2-2, with a possible D match to TRBD2 (7 bases). CDR1 and CDR2 from the germline V gene are SGHNT and YYREEE (reference sequence). V shed 0 bases and J shed 2 bases, with 14 bases lying between them. The CDR3 covers 17 residues. This chain's CDR3 is CASSLGGAAGNTGELFF. The CDR3 DNA follows: TGTGCCAGCAGCTTGGGGGGGGCAGCGGGAAACACCGGGGAGCTGTTTTTT.

In this sample, this clone turned up a few times. The V call is TRBV30, the J call TRBJ2-2; TRBD1 matches at 10 bases. With V trimmed by 2 bases and J by 5 bases, 5 bases remained unmatched. Germline V CDR1 and CDR2: GTSNPN, SVGIG (reference sequence). CDR3 length: 15 residues. This CDR3 reads CAWSRQGAQTGELFF. CDR3 nucleotide sequence: TGTGCCTGGAGTCGACAGGGGGCGCAAACCGGGGAGCTGTTTTTT.

V is TRBV2 and J is TRBJ1-4; possible D gene TRBD1, 5 bases. Trimming removed 8 bases from V and 7 bases from J, with 8 bases in between. From germline, CDR1 is SNHLY and CDR2 FYNNEI. CDR3 length: 11 residues. As DNA, the CDR3 is TGTGCCAGCGGGCAGGGTGAAAAACTGTTTTTT. This codes for CASGQGEKLFF.

This clone was counted only a few times. The J gene is TRBJ2-7, the V gene TRBV4-1; possibly TRBD2 for D (6 bases). The CDR3 extends over 13 amino acids. Per germline, CDR1 MGHRA and CDR2 YSYEKL. The ends were cut back, 3 bases at V and 9 bases at J, with 15 bases in the middle. For the CDR3, the DNA is TGCGCCAGCAGCCATGTCGGCCGGCGGGGGCAGTACTTC. Residues: CASSHVGRRGQYF.

This clone was seen more than once but under ten times. This chain joins TRBV7-9 and TRBJ1-1; TRBD1 agrees at 7 bases. V gave up 5 bases and J gave up 2 bases; unmatched junction bases: 5. There are 14 residues in the CDR3. Germline V gene data show CDR1 as SEHNR and CDR2 as FQNEAQ (reference sequence). The CDR3 reads CASSDRQGNTEAFF. The CDR3 DNA is TGTGCCAGCAGCGATAGACAGGGTAACACTGAAGCTTTCTTT. The whole variable domain, remainder taken from reference TRBV7-9 and TRBJ1-1, is DTGVSQNPRHKITKRGQNVTFRCDPISEHNRLYWYRQTLGQGPEFLTYFQNEAQLEKSRLLSDRFSAERPKGSFSTLEIQRTEQGDSAMYLCASSDRQGNTEAFFGQGTRLTVV.

This clone has more than one count but fewer than ten. This chain links TRBV5-1 with TRBJ2-2; D not certain. The length of the CDR3 is 13 residues. Trimming pared 7 bases from V and 4 bases from J, leaving 11 bases between. Germline V CDR1 and CDR2: SGHRS, YFSETQ. CDR3 residues: CASDEAGTGELFF. CDR3 sequence (DNA): TGCGCCAGCGATGAAGCTGGCACCGGGGAGCTGTTTTTT.

This clone occurred a few times. This rearrangement joins TRBV29-1 to TRBJ2-5, with D perhaps matching TRBD1 (5 bases). This CDR3 has 13 residues. Germline assignment: CDR1 SQVTM and CDR2 ANQGSEA. V was trimmed by 0 bases and J by 5 bases, leaving 10 bases between them. The CDR3 reads CSVEEQTAETQYF. The CDR3 DNA is TGCAGCGTTGAAGAACAGACAGCGGAGACCCAGTACTTC.

This clone was found a few times. V gene TRBV4-1 combines with J gene TRBJ1-2, with 9 bases that match TRBD1. Looked up from germline, CDR1 is MGHRA and CDR2 is YSYEKL. The CDR3 is 16 amino acids. V lost 0 bases and J lost 5; bases outside the gene matches: 7. The DNA for the CDR3 is TGCGCCAGCAGCCAAGAGGACAGGGGAATGGATTATGGCTACACCTTC. As protein: CASSQEDRGMDYGYTF.